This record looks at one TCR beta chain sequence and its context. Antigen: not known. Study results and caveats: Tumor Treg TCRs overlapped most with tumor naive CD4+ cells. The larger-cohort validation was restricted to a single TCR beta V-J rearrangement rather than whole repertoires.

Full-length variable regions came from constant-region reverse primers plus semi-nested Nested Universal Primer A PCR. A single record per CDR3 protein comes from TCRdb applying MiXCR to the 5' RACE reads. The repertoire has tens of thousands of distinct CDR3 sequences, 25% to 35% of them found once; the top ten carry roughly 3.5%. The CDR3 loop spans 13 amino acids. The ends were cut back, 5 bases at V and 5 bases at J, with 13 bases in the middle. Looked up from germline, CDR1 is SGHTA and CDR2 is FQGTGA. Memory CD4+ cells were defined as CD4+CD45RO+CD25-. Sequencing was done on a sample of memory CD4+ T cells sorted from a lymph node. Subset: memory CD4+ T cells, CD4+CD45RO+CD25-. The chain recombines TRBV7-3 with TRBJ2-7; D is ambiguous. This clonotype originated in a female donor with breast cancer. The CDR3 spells CASSLDHTNEQYF. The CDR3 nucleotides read TGTGCCAGCAGCCTTGACCACACTAACGAGCAGTACTTC.